Following are 2 T cell receptor beta chains from one sample sequenced in a study of patients and donors after allogeneic stem cell transplantation. TCRdb recomputed calls from the RT-PCR reads with MiXCR, one row per CDR3 protein. Of fewer than 180,000 distinct CDR3 sequences in the sample, 30% to 45% were seen once. The sample taken for sequencing was blood, either unsorted or a sorted T cell fraction (not recorded which). All receptors derive from a human donor who was either an allogeneic HSCT recipient or a stem cell or donor lymphocyte infusion donor (not recorded which). It is not recorded whose cells these are; they may come from a transplant donor.

This clonotype was detected only a few times. The chain uses TRBV20-1 and TRBJ1-4; D might be TRBD1 (5 bases). The CDR3 consists of 13 residues. Trimming removed 6 bases from V and 5 bases from J, with 13 bases in between. Germline V gives CDR1 DFQATT, CDR2 SNEGSKA (reference sequence). CDR3: CSAQIRQNEKLFF. The CDR3 DNA reads as TGCAGTGCCCAGATAAGACAGAATGAAAAACTGTTTTTT.

The chain carries TRBV18 and TRBJ1-3, with 7 bases lining up with TRBD1. Germline V CDR1 and CDR2: KGHSH, LQKENI. After removal of 2 bases from V and 2 bases from J, the junction contained 9 bases not matched to a gene. The CDR3 loop spans 17 amino acids. In DNA, the CDR3 is TGTGCCAGCTCACCAAGTCCGACAGGGACCCCTGGAAACACCATATATTTT. Encoded protein: CASSPSPTGTPGNTIYF.